These 7 T cell receptor beta chains originate from one sample sequenced in a study of blood T cell repertoires in COVID-19. Only in-frame clones appear in the TCRdb table, and some are missing; sequencing was by immunoSEQ multiplex PCR. Of around 300,000 clones listed, approximately 90% are singletons. Material: peripheral blood. These receptors were taken from a woman aged 45-65 years with active or convalescent COVID-19.

The chain is built from TRBV24-1 and TRBJ2-7, with a tentative D call TRBD1 (5 bases). Germline V CDR1 and CDR2: KGHDR, SFDVKD. This CDR3 comprises 11 residues. Trimming cost V 10 bases and J 4 bases, with 10 bases left between them. As DNA, the CDR3 is TGTGCCACGGCGGCAGGGTACGAGCAGTACTTC. Translating it yields CATAAGYEQYF.

V is TRBV28 and J is TRBJ2-1, with D possibly being TRBD1 (6 bases). This CDR3 comprises 14 residues. V shed 4 bases and J shed 9 bases, with 16 bases lying between them. Germline CDR1 and CDR2: MDHEN and SYDVKM. The CDR3 DNA sequence: TGTGCCAGCAGTTCGCCCCTTAGGGGGAGTGAGCAGTTCTTC. Its translation is CASSSPLRGSEQFF.

Here the CDR3 reads CASSDNLGNTIYF. The CDR3 bases are TGTGCCAGCAGTGACAACCTAGGAAACACCATATATTTT. The genes are TRBV27 and TRBJ1-3; the D is unclear. The V gene's germline CDR1 is MNHEY and CDR2 SMNVEV (reference sequence). V lost 5 bases and J 4 bases, leaving 9 bases between the germline ends. This CDR3 spans 13 amino acids.

The chain couples TRBV4-1 to TRBJ1-3; perhaps TRBD1 as D (5 bases). With 2 bases removed from V and 10 bases from J, the gap between germline ends came to 15 bases. Germline CDR1 reads MGHRA; CDR2 reads YSYEKL. The CDR3 length is 14 residues. Here the CDR3 DNA reads TGCGCCAGCAGCCAACAGGGTCGCCCGGAGACCATATATTTT. This codes for CASSQQGRPETIYF.

This clone showed up just once. The V gene is TRBV30, the J gene TRBJ1-2, with 7 bases that match TRBD1. V dropped 5 bases and J dropped 5; count of bases not matched to a gene: 23. The CDR3 has 18 amino acids. The germline V gene encodes CDR1 GTSNPN and CDR2 SVGIG (reference sequence). The CDR3 reads CAWYPIPPGTEGPYGYTF. DNA of the CDR3: TGTGCCTGGTACCCTATTCCCCCCGGGACAGAGGGACCTTATGGCTACACCTTC.

This chain joins TRBV6-2 or TRBV6-3 and TRBJ1-2; 7 nucleotides line up with TRBD1. This CDR3 comprises 16 residues. V was pared by 2 bases and J by 5 bases, with 11 bases of the junction left unmatched. Germline values: CDR1 MNHEY, CDR2 SVGEGT. In DNA, the CDR3 is TGTGCCAGCAGTTACGAGTCAGGGACAGTGAGTTATGGCTACACCTTC. Protein sequence: CASSYESGTVSYGYTF.

V and J are TRBV9 and TRBJ1-6; 7 nucleotides agree with TRBD1. The CDR3 consists of 13 residues. The V gene's germline CDR1 is SGDLS and CDR2 YYNGEE. V lost 5 bases and J lost 7; bases outside the gene matches: 3. As DNA, the CDR3 is TGTGCCAGCAGTAAGACAGGGAATTCACCCCTCCACTTT. It translates to CASSKTGNSPLHF.